One sample yielded the 8 T cell receptor beta chains listed below, sequenced in a study of blood T cell repertoires in COVID-19 (dated by TCRdb to the early 2020s). The library was generated by the immunoSEQ multiplex PCR assay. In TCRdb, the immuneACCESS table is reduced to in-frame sequences with V and J assigned. These tables do not hold every clone; where another copy was compared, an unresolved V gene accounts for under half, and the others remain unexplained. This sample lists fewer than 250,000 clones; approximately 83% were detected once. The ten top clones hold roughly 5.5% of the sample. Source material: peripheral blood. These receptors were collected from a human donor in a cohort sampled during active COVID-19.

The table lists this clone with many counts. This sequence joins TRBV3-1 (or the pseudogene TRBV3-2) and TRBJ2-5; 7 bases are shared with TRBD2. The germline V gene has CDR1 LGHDT and CDR2 YNNKEL (reference sequence). The CDR3 covers 13 residues. Losses at the gene ends were 4 bases for V and 4 bases for J; bases not matched to a gene: 3. The CDR3 spells CASSLRGVETQYF. The CDR3 coding sequence is TGTGCCAGCAGCCTTCGGGGGGTAGAGACCCAGTACTTC.

The genes are TRBV27 and TRBJ2-7; possible D gene TRBD2, 6 bases. V lost 0 bases, J lost 3 bases, and 9 bases lay in between. Per germline, CDR1 MNHEY and CDR2 SMNVEV (reference sequence). The CDR3 is made up of 14 amino acids. The CDR3 DNA follows: TGTGCCAGCAGTTTATCATCGGGGGTCTACGAGCAGTACTTC. Encoded protein: CASSLSSGVYEQYF.

The chain employs TRBV10-3 and TRBJ1-5; unclear D gene. V dropped 4 bases and J dropped 1 base, with 11 bases sitting between them. CDR1 is ENHRY and CDR2 is SYGVKD in the germline V gene. The CDR3 loop spans 15 amino acids. The CDR3 spells CAISVSGSSNQPQHF. CDR3 coding DNA: TGTGCCATCAGTGTCTCAGGATCGAGCAATCAGCCCCAGCATTTT.

By share, this clone ranks as medium-sized. The rearrangement uses TRBV11-2 and TRBJ1-5; no clear D gene. Germline CDR1 is SGHAT and CDR2 is FQNNGV. Trimming took off 4 bases at V and 4 bases at J, with 8 bases between the two ends. The CDR3 length is 13 residues. The CDR3 is CASSYQVNQPQHF. For the CDR3, the DNA is TGTGCCAGCAGCTACCAGGTTAATCAGCCCCAGCATTTT.

The rearrangement links TRBV19 to TRBJ2-1; D is ambiguous. The CDR3 covers 12 residues. V was pared by 5 bases and J by 14 bases, with 16 bases between. Germline V gene sequence: CDR1 LNHDA, CDR2 SQIVND (reference sequence). CDR3 in DNA: TGTGCCAGTAGTTATAACCCCATTAGCAAGTTCTTC. It codes for CASSYNPISKFF.

The V and J genes are TRBV27 and TRBJ1-2, with 8 bases matching TRBD1. The CDR3 loop spans 15 amino acids. CDR1 MNHEY and CDR2 SMNVEV come from the germline V gene (reference sequence). V lost 3 bases, J lost 8 bases, and 11 bases stayed unmatched. The CDR3 sequence: CASSFGSRTGKGYTF. Written as DNA, the CDR3 is TGTGCCAGCAGTTTTGGTTCTAGGACAGGGAAAGGCTACACCTTC.

The CDR3 is CASSLGSGGLSEQYF. DNA for the CDR3: TGTGCCAGCAGCTTAGGTTCCGGCGGGCTCAGTGAGCAGTACTTC. This rearrangement joins TRBV11-1 to TRBJ2-7; weak D call: TRBD2 (5 bases). The CDR3 has 15 amino acids. Deletions cut 1 base from V and 7 bases from J, with 17 bases between. Germline CDR1 is SGHAT and CDR2 is FQDESV (reference sequence).

V is TRBV3-1 (or the pseudogene TRBV3-2) and J is TRBJ1-4; maybe TRBD1 (5 bases). The CDR3 runs 13 residues. V was cut by 1 base and J by 11 bases, with 11 bases left in between. Germline CDR1 reads LGHDT; CDR2 reads YNNKEL (reference sequence). The CDR3 DNA reads TGTGCCAGCAGCCAAGGACCGACAGTTAAACTGTTTTTT. This encodes CASSQGPTVKLFF.